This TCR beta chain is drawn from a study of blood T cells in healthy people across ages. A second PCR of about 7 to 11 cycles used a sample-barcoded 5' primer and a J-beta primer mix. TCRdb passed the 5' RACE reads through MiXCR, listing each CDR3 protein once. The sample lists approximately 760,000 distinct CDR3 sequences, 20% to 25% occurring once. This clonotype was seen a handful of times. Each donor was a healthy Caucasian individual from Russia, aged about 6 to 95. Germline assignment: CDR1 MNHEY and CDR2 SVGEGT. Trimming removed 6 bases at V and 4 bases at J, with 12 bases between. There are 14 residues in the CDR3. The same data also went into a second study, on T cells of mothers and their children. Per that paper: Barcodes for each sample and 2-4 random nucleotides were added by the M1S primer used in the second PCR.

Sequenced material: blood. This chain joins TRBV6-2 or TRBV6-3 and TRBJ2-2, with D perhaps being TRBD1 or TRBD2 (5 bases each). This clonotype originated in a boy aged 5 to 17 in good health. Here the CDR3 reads CASSWDGRTGELFF. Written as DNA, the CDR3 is TGTGCCAGCAGCTGGGACGGCCGCACCGGGGAGCTGTTTTTT.